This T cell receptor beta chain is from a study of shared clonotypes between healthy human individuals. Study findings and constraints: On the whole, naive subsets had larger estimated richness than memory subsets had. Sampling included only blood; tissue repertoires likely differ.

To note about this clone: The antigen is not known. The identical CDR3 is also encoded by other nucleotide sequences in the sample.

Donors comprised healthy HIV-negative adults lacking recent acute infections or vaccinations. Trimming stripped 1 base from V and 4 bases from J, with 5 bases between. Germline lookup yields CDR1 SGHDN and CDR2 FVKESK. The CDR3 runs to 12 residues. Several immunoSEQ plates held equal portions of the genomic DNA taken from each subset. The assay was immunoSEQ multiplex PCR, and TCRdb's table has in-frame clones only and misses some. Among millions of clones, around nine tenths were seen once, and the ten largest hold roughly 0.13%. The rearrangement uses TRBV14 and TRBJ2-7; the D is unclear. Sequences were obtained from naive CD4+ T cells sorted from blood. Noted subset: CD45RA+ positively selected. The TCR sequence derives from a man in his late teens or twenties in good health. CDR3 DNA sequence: TGTGCCAGCAGCCAAGCATTGTACGAGCAGTACTTC. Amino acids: CASSQALYEQYF.